The T cell receptor (beta chain) described here comes from a study of identical twins. This clonotype was observed many times. As yet, its antigen is unknown. General observations from the study: Out-of-frame alpha sequences common to twins exhibited an excess of low generation probability. In cord blood, abundant beta clonotypes had fewer insertions; memory showed no trend. Researchers caution that invariant MAIT and iNKT cells could partly confound zero-insertion analyses.

One entry per CDR3 protein, called by TCRdb with MiXCR from the 5' RACE reads. The repertoire holds around 200,000 distinct CDR3 sequences, with around a tenth as singletons. Healthy Caucasian donors formed the entire cohort. Trimming removed 5 bases from V and 5 bases from J, with 13 bases in between. The CDR3 extends over 14 amino acids. The source is a woman aged 18-29 years in good health. This chain joins TRBV12-3 or TRBV12-4 and TRBJ1-5; perhaps TRBD1 as D (5 bases). The sequencing input was memory (CD45RO+) T cells sorted from blood. The DNA of the CDR3 is TGTGCCAGCAGTATCTGGGACCCCGATCAGCCCCAGCATTTT. It encodes CASSIWDPDQPQHF.